The T cell receptor (beta chain) described here comes from a study of cytomegalovirus exposure and HLA in healthy donors. Study as a whole: One earlier analysis, a look at some 180 million T cells, found some 100 million unique TCR beta sequences. From HLA-typed donors, an early data release held around 85 million unique TCRs. Study-wide findings and caveats: Reports credit the classifier with highly specific, highly sensitive diagnosis of cytomegalovirus status.

On this clone itself: Its antigen is unknown.

Germline V lookup: CDR1 MNHEY, CDR2 SMNVEV (reference sequence). V trimming: 7 bases; J trimming: 7 bases; junction bases outside the gene matches: 9. The CDR3 is 15 residues long. PCR used 60 Vbeta primers and 13 Jbeta primers. The data were produced by immunoSEQ multiplex PCR, yet TCRdb's version contains in-frame clones alone and is incomplete. Seen here are roughly 120,000 clones, about four fifths observed once, and the top ten hold roughly 3.9%. The chain recombines TRBV27 with TRBJ2-7; TRBD2 aligns across 14 bases. The sample comprised PBMCs. The clonotype comes from a woman aged 25-40 years in good health and CMV-seronegative. CDR3 nucleotides: TGTGCCAGCAACACGGGACTAGCGGGAGCGGCAGAGCAGTACTTC. Translation gives CASNTGLAGAAEQYF.